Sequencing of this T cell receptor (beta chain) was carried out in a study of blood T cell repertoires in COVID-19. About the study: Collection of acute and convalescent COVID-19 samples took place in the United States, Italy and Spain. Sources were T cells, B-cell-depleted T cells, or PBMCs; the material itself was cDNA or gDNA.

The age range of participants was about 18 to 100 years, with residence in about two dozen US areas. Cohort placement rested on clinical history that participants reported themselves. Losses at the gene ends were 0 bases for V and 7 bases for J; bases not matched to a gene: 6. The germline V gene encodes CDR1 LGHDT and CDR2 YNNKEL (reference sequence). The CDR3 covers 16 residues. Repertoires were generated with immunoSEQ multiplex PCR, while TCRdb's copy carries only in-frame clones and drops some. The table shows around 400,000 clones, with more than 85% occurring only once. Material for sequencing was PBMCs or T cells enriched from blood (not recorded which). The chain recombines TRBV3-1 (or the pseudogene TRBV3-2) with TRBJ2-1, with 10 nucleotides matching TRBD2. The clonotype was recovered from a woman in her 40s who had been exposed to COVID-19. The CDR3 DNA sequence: TGTGCCAGCAGCCAAGAGGCCCTAGCGGGGGATAATGAGCAGTTCTTC. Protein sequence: CASSQEALAGDNEQFF.